This T cell receptor (beta chain) stems from a study of early T cells in non-severe SARS-CoV-2 infection. Study summary: Sequencing of unsorted whole blood was done on bulk RNA, leaving chains unpaired.

J lost 6 bases, V lost 7 bases, and 9 bases had no gene match. The CDR3 length is 14 residues. CDR1 and CDR2 (germline): SNHLY, FYNNEI. Individual cDNA molecules were tagged with unique molecular identifiers, the study reported. One entry per CDR3 protein, called by TCRdb with MiXCR from the 5' RACE reads. The sample includes about 110,000 distinct CDR3 sequences, approximately 12% seen only once; the top ten take 3% to 4.5%. This clonotype was counted between two and nine times. The TCR originated in an adult who was a healthcare worker with PCR-confirmed SARS-CoV-2 infection or an uninfected control (not recorded which). The gene calls are TRBV2 and TRBJ1-5; TRBD1 matches at 7 bases. This sample comprised whole blood, obtained at baseline. CDR3 sequence (DNA): TGTGCCAGCAAGGGGCGACAGGGTCCTCAGCCCCAGCATTTT. It translates to CASKGRQGPQPQHF.